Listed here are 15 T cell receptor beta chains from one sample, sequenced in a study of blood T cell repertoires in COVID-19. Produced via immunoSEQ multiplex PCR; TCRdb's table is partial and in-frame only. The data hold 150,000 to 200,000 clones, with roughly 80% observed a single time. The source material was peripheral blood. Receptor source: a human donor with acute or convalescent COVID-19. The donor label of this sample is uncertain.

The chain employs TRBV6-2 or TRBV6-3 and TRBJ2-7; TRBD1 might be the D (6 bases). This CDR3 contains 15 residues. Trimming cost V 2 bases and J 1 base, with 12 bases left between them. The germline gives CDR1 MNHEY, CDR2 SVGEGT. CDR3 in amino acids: CASSYPSDRSYEQYF. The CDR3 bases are TGTGCCAGCAGTTACCCATCAGACAGGTCCTACGAGCAGTACTTC.

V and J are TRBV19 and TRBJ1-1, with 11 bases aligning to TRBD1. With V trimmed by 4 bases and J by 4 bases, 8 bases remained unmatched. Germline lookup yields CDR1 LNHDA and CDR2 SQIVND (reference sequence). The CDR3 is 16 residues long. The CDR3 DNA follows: TGTGCCAGTAGTACCTCCGCCGGGACAGGGGGCACTGAAGCTTTCTTT. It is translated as CASSTSAGTGGTEAFF.

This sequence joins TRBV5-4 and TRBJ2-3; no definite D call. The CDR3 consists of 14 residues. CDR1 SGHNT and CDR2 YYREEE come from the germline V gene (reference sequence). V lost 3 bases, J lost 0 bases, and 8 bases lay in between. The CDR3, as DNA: TGTGCCAGCAGCTCAGGCTTGAGCACAGATACGCAGTATTTT. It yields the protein CASSSGLSTDTQYF.

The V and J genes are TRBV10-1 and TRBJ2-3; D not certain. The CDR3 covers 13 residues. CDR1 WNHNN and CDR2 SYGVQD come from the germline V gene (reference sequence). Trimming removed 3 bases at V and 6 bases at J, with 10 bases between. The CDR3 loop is CASSDPRRDTQYF. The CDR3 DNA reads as TGCGCCAGCAGTGACCCGAGGCGGGATACGCAGTATTTT.

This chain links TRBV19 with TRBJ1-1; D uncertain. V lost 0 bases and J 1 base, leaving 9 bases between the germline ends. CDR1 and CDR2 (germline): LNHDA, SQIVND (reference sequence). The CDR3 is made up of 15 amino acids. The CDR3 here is CASSIDRHPNTEAFF. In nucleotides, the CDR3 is TGTGCCAGTAGTATAGATCGACACCCGAACACTGAAGCTTTCTTT.

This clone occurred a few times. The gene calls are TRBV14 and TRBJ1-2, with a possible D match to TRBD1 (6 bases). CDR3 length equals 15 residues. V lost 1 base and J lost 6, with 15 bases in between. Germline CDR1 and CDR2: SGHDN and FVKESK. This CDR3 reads CASSQGLQGIHGYTF. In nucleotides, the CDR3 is TGTGCCAGCAGCCAAGGTCTACAGGGAATCCATGGCTACACCTTC.

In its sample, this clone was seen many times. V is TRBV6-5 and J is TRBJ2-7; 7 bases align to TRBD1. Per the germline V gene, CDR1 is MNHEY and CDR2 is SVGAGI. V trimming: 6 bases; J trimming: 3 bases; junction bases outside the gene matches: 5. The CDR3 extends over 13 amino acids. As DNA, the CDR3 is TGTGCCAGCAGCCCCGGACAGGACTACGAGCAGTACTTC. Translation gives CASSPGQDYEQYF.

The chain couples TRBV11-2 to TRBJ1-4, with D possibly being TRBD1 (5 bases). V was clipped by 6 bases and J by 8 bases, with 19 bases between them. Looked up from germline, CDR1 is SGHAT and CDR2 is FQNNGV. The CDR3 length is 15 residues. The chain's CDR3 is CASSPAGRAGEKLFF. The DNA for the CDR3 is TGTGCCAGCAGTCCCGCCGGCAGGGCGGGGGAAAAACTGTTTTTT.

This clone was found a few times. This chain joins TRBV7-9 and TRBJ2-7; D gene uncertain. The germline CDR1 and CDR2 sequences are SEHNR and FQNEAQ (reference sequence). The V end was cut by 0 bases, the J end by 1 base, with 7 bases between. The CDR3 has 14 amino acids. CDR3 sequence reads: CASSLAASSYEQYF. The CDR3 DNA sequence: TGTGCCAGCAGCTTAGCAGCGTCGTCCTACGAGCAGTACTTC.

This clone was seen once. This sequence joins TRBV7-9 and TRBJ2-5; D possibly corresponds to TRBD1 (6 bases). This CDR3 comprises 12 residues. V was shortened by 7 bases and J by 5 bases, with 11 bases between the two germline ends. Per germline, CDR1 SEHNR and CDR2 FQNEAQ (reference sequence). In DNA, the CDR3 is TGTGCCAGCACAGGGGATTGGGAGACCCAGTACTTC. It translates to CASTGDWETQYF.

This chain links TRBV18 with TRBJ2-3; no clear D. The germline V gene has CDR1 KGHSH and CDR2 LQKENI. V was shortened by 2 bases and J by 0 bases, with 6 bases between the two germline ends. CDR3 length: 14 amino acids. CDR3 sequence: CASSPMASTDTQYF. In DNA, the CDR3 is TGTGCCAGCTCACCAATGGCTAGCACAGATACGCAGTATTTT.

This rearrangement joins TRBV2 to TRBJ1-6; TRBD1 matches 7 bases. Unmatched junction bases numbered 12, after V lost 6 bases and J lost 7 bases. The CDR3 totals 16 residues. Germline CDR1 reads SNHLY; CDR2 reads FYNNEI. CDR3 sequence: CASSIFTGTENSPLHF. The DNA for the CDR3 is TGTGCCAGCAGCATTTTCACCGGGACAGAGAATTCACCCCTCCACTTT.

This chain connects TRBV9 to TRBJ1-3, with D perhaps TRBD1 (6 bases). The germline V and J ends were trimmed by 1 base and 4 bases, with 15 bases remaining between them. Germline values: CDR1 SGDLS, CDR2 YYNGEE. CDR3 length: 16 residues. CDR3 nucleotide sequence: TGTGCCAGCAGCGTACGAAAAGGGGGTATCGGAAACACCATATATTTT. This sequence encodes CASSVRKGGIGNTIYF.

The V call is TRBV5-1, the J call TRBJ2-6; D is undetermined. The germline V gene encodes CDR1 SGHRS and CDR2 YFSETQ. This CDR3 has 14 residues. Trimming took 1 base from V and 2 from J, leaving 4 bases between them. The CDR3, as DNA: TGCGCCAGCAGCTTGTATACTGGGGCCAACGTCCTGACTTTC. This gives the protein CASSLYTGANVLTF.

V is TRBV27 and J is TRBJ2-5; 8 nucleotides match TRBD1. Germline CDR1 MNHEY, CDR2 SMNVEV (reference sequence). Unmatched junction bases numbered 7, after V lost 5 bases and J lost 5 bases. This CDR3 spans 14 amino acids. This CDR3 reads CASSTRTGRETQYF. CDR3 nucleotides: TGTGCCAGCAGTACCCGGACAGGGCGGGAGACCCAGTACTTC.